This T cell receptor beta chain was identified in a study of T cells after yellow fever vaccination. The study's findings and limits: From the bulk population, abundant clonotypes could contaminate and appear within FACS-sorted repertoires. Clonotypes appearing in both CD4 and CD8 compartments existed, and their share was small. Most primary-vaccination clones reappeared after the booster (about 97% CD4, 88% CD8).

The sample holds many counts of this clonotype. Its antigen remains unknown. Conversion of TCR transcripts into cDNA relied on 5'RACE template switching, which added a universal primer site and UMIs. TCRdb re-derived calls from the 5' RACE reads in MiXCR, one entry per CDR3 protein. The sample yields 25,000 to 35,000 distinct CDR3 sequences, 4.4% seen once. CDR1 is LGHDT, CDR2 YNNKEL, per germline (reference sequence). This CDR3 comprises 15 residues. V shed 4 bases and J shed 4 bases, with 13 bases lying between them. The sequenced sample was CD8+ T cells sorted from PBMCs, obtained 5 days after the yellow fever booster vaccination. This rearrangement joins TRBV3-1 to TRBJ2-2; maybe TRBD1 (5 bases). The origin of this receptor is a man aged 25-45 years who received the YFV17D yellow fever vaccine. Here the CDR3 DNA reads TGTGCCAGCAGCCTGCGACAGACGGTCACCGGGGAGCTGTTTTTT. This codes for CASSLRQTVTGELFF.